This T cell receptor beta chain came from a study of PD-1 blockade in classical Hodgkin lymphoma (dated by TCRdb to about 2020). About the study as a whole: Nivolumab dosing was 3 mg/kg intravenously every 2 weeks, continuing until either disease progression or unacceptable toxicity. The study used CyTOF and TCR beta sequencing to define a peripheral blood immune signature of response to PD-1 blockade in classical Hodgkin lymphoma.

What this sample's time point label stands for: cycle 2 day 1 (C2D1) of nivolumab. All trial patients had relapsed after autologous stem cell transplantation, with cohorts A, B and C differing in prior brentuximab vedotin exposure. The trial cohort comprised fewer than 65 patients with relapsed/refractory classical Hodgkin lymphoma whose best overall responses were complete response, partial response or progressive disease. Single-agent nivolumab was administered to trial patients in the multi-cohort phase II CheckMate 205 trial. An independent review committee assessed best overall response by applying the 2007 International Working Group response criteria. Trial PBMCs were obtained immediately prior to nivolumab initiation (C1D1) and on therapy at cycle 2 day 1 and cycle 4 day 1. Peripheral blood was collected in 8 mL Vacutainer Cell Preparation Tubes, from which PBMCs were isolated by centrifugation and then cryopreserved.

As regards this clone: Its antigen remains unidentified. Base qualities are not provided; no much larger clone lies one nucleotide away.

The Qiagen DNeasy kit was used to extract genomic DNA from unsorted PBMCs and from the negatively selected CD4+ and CD8+ fractions. Amplification of TCR beta CDR3 regions was done by immunoSEQ multiplex PCR with primers that anneal to V and J segments. A synthetic immune receptor repertoire was used to minimize amplification bias, and remaining bias was computationally removed after sequencing. The original methods were these. Repertoire diversity was quantified as the Shannon entropy index using custom Python scripts. Unsorted, CD4+ and CD8+ repertoires were analyzed separately, except in combined analyses where CD4+ and CD8+ sequences were merged in silico. A clone was considered expanded if an increase in frequency of at least 2-fold after treatment relative to C1D1 was found, and a pseudocount of 0.5 was applied to clones undetected at baseline. Singleton clones were defined as clones with 0 or 1 copy at C1D1, and non-singleton clones were defined as clones with 2 or more copies. Clones expanded in unsorted samples were assigned a CD4+, CD8+ or unknown annotation through matching of protein sequences in sorted samples from the same patient. Diversity changes from C1D1 to C4D1 were tested in paired samples using Wilcoxon tests. TCRdb retrieved this table from immuneACCESS and kept in-frame rearrangements only. Not all clones are present; in checked studies, unresolved V genes account for under half, and no reason is known for the remainder. For V, J and clone size, that table is used; D and trimming come from the DNA. The sample has more than 13,000 clones on record, 60% to 80% of them singletons. The top ten clonotypes cover under 30% of the sample.

At the junction V is shortened by 5 bases and J by 8 bases; bases outside the gene matches: 11. From a lookup of the germline V gene (reference sequence), CDR1 and CDR2 are SGHNT and YYREEE. The CDR3 runs 15 amino acids, cysteine and phenylalanine included. The retained sequence is limited to the CDR3, 45 bases, with the frame set at the first base. What the authors observed across the whole study: Trial patients achieving complete response had baseline diversity similar to newly diagnosed patients, whereas partial responders and progressors had significantly lower diversity. Diversity was lower in patients who began nivolumab less than 1 year after ASCT, so these patients were left out of later analyses to avoid confounding by immune reconstitution. The study was restricted to a single clinical trial cohort, and the causes of repertoire differences, possibly disease activity or prior therapy, were left undefined. Baseline TCR diversity was reported to be lower in newly diagnosed patients than in healthy donors and to be lower still in relapsed/refractory patients. A significant rise by C4D1 was seen in CD4+ but not CD8+ TCR diversity (p=0.0027 vs p=0.16), with the rise being most apparent in complete responders (p=0.02).

This receptor was taken from a human donor with classical Hodgkin lymphoma. The sequence joins TRBV5-4 to TRBJ2-2, and TRBD2 aligns with 8 junction nucleotides. Source: peripheral blood mononuclear cells (PBMCs), taken before the second cycle of nivolumab. The nucleotide sequence reads TGTGCCAGCAGACCGGGGGGGCGTCAGTCTGGGGAGCTGTTTTTT. It translates as CASRPGGRQSGELFF. Here the CDR3 is joined to the reference TRBV5-4 and TRBJ2-2 genes, and the full variable domain is: ETGVTQSPTHLIKTRGQQVTLRCSSQSGHNTVSWYQQALGQGPQFIFQYYREEENGRGNFPPRFSGLQFPNYSSELNVNALELDDSALYLCASRPGGRQSGELFFGEGSRLTVL.